The T cell receptor beta chain under discussion was sequenced for a study of blood T cell repertoires in COVID-19. Across the study: Researchers got acute and convalescent COVID-19 samples from the United States, Italy and Spain. T cells, B-cell-depleted T cells, or PBMCs supplied cDNA or gDNA.

This clone came up once. Per the study methods: By means of reference gene primer amplification, nucleated cell counts were estimated. Sequencing used immunoSEQ multiplex PCR; TCRdb keeps in-frame clones, though not all of them. The V and J calls and clone size come from that table; D and trimming were worked out from the DNA. The sample carries 95,000 to 150,000 clones, about 83% recorded once. CDR1 and CDR2 (germline): MDHEN, SYDVKM. V was trimmed by 4 bases and J by 4 bases, leaving 11 bases between them. This CDR3 region has 14 residues. Sequenced input: peripheral blood. The receptor comes from a man aged 55-75 years with acute or convalescent COVID-19. The rearrangement links TRBV28 to TRBJ1-3; no clear D gene. CDR3: CASSSLSVGNTIYF. The CDR3 bases are TGTGCCAGCAGTTCCCTCTCAGTGGGAAACACCATATATTTT. Together with reference TRBV28 and TRBJ1-3, the CDR3 gives the full variable domain: DVKVTQSSRYLVKRTGEKVFLECVQDMDHENMFWYRQDPGLGLRLIYFSYDVKMKEKGDIPEGYSVSREKKERFSLILESASTNQTSMYLCASSSLSVGNTIYFGEGSWLTVV.